Listed here are 10 T cell receptor beta chains from one sample, sequenced in a study of T cells in Graves' hyperthyroidism and ophthalmopathy. TCR beta CDR3 regions were amplified from RNA transcripts. The HTBI primer set was used in a first-round RT-PCR of the TCR CDR3. TCRdb reprocessed the multiplex PCR reads with MiXCR, giving one entry per CDR3 protein. The sample lists around 210,000 distinct CDR3 sequences, less than 20% occurring once. The sequencing input was blood. The receptors derive from a woman aged 50 to 60 with Graves' hyperthyroidism.

This clonotype was recorded at least ten times. The V and J genes are TRBV11-2 and TRBJ2-5; D unclear. Germline CDR1 reads SGHAT; CDR2 reads FQNNGV. This CDR3 spans 12 amino acids. Trimming stripped 0 bases from V and 6 bases from J, with 5 bases between. CDR3 amino acids: CASSLDTQTQYF. The CDR3 region has the DNA TGTGCCAGCAGCTTAGACACCCAGACCCAGTACTTC.

This clonotype was seen only a few times. The V call is TRBV4-1, the J call TRBJ2-2; 7 bases are shared with TRBD2. V trimming: 1 base; J trimming: 5 bases; junction bases outside the gene matches: 7. CDR3 length: 16 residues. Per germline, CDR1 MGHRA and CDR2 YSYEKL. CDR3 coding DNA: TGCGCCAGCAGCCAAGGATCGGGAGGTGGGACCGGGGAGCTGTTTTTT. It yields the protein CASSQGSGGGTGELFF.

The sample holds many counts of this clonotype. J is TRBJ1-1 and V is TRBV29-1, with 8 bases matching TRBD1. V was clipped by 3 bases and J by 6 bases; unmatched bases: 18. The CDR3 has 17 residues. Germline V CDR1 and CDR2: SQVTM, ANQGSEA. The CDR3 reads CSVDSGGPTFSRPEAFF. The CDR3 nucleotides read TGCAGCGTTGACTCAGGGGGCCCCACCTTTTCCCGACCTGAAGCTTTCTTT.

The V gene is TRBV6-2 or TRBV6-3, the J gene TRBJ2-1; the D gene is possibly TRBD1 (5 bases). The CDR3 extends over 15 amino acids. V lost 7 bases and J 0 bases, leaving 13 bases between the germline ends. Germline CDR1 reads MNHEY; CDR2 reads SVGEGT. CDR3 amino acids: CASIPGASSYNEQFF. CDR3 nucleotide sequence: TGTGCCAGCATCCCTGGGGCGAGCTCCTACAATGAGCAGTTCTTC.

This clonotype was detected many times. CDR3 sequence: CASRHQDRAGEAFF. The CDR3 DNA reads as TGTGCCAGCAGGCACCAGGACAGGGCTGGTGAAGCTTTCTTT. The gene calls are TRBV28 and TRBJ1-1; the match to TRBD1 covers 8 bases. This CDR3 is 14 amino acids long. J lost 7 bases, V lost 6 bases, and 10 bases had no gene match. Germline-derived CDR1 and CDR2 are MDHEN and SYDVKM.

This clonotype showed up many times. The V call is TRBV2, the J call TRBJ1-1; perhaps TRBD1 as D (6 bases). Trimming removed 7 bases at V and 3 bases at J, with 12 bases between. The CDR3 has 13 residues. CDR1 SNHLY and CDR2 FYNNEI come from the germline V gene. Written as DNA, the CDR3 is TGTGCCAGCATCGGACAGTCCTACACTGAAGCTTTCTTT. Translating it yields CASIGQSYTEAFF.

This clonotype turned up a few times. The gene calls are TRBV29-1 and TRBJ2-1; D possibly corresponds to TRBD2 (5 bases). Germline V gives CDR1 SQVTM, CDR2 ANQGSEA. Trimming left V 6 bases short and J 0 bases short, with 15 bases between. This CDR3 is built from 15 residues. The CDR3 sequence: CSVAPNRDSYNEQFF. CDR3 nucleotides: TGCAGCGTCGCCCCTAATCGGGACTCCTACAATGAGCAGTTCTTC.

The table lists this clonotype with many counts. The chain combines TRBV11-3 with TRBJ1-1, with a weak D call TRBD1 (5 bases). The CDR3 is 15 residues long. The V end lost 1 base, the J end lost 4 bases, and 13 bases lay between the germline ends. Looked up from germline, CDR1 is SGHNT and CDR2 is YENEEA. For the CDR3, the DNA is TGTGCCAGCAGCTTAGGGGTAGAAAGGGGCACTGAAGCTTTCTTT. Protein sequence: CASSLGVERGTEAFF.

The table lists this clonotype with many counts. The chain carries TRBV5-1 and TRBJ2-7; maybe TRBD2 (5 bases). CDR1 SGHRS and CDR2 YFSETQ come from the germline V gene. The germline V and J ends were trimmed by 7 bases and 7 bases, with 12 bases remaining between them. CDR3 size: 11 residues. The CDR3 DNA reads TGCGCCAGCTCTAGCTCGGCTGAGCAGTACTTC. Translating it yields CASSSSAEQYF.

This clonotype was counted between two and nine times. V and J are TRBV24-1 and TRBJ2-7; D remains ambiguous. This CDR3 is 13 amino acids long. V lost 6 bases to trimming and J lost 3 bases, with 11 bases between them. Germline CDR1 is KGHDR and CDR2 is SFDVKD. Written as DNA, the CDR3 is TGTGCCACCAGTCCCCCCCACGGCTACGAGCAGTACTTC. Protein: CATSPPHGYEQYF.